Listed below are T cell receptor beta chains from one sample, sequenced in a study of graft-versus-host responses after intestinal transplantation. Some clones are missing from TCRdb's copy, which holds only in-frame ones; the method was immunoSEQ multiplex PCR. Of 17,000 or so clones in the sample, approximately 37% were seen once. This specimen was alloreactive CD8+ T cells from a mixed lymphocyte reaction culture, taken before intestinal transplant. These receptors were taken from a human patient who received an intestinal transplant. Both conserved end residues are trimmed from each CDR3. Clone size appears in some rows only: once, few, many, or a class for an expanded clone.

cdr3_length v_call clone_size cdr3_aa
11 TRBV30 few AWRSGGNTEAF
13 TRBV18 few ASSRLRVTGYGYT
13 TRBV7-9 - ASSSGLAGYNEQF
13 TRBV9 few ASSVEGGWFDEQF
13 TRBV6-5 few ASSPGTGSSYEQY
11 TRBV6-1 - ASRSFVSDTQY
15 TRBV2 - ASSPSHGRSSYNEQF
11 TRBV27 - ASSSAGSYEQY
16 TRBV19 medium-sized ASSIVRWLRDLSYEQY
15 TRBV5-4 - ASSLGPEDGAGETQY
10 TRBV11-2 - ASSLASRLRV
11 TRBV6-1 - ASSGTGYNEQF
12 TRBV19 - ASSIRTFPYEQY
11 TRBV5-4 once ASSLWTSDEQY
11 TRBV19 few ATYDRAQETQY
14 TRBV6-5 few ASSYSSWGAEYGYT
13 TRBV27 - ASSSDSRLRYEQY
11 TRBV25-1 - ASSEGGRETQY
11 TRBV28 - ASSFGVYYEQY
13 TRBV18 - ASSPRRRPNTEAF
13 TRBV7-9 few ASSLAASSYNEQF
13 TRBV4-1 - ASSQVSGVGYEQY
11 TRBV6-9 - ASSYGGAGEQY
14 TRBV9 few ASSVDDGVMFYGYT
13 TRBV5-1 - ASSAGLTSTDTQY